This T cell receptor beta chain was found in a study of OX40 agonist ivuxolimab in advanced cancers. Study summary: Patients were dosed with the agonistic anti-OX40 (CD134) antibody ivuxolimab. Of the patients, three showed partial responses, one with hepatocellular carcinoma and two with cutaneous melanoma.

Repertoires were generated with immunoSEQ multiplex PCR, while TCRdb's copy carries only in-frame clones and drops some. In the table there are over 70,000 clones, 60% to 80% of which are singletons. Findings of the study overall: Some patients who did not respond also had low normalized T-cell clonal expansion. Dose levels from 0.1 to 3.0 mg/kg saw CD4+ and CD8+ blood T cells expand clonally by week 6.

Details on this clone: Its antigen is currently unknown.

Sequenced material: CD4+ or CD8+ T cells sorted from blood, taken in a trial of the OX40 agonist ivuxolimab. The clonotype comes from an adult with an advanced solid tumor such as melanoma, head and neck, liver or kidney cancer.

The CDR3 loop reads CASSQDLAGGPGGELFF. CDR3 coding DNA: TGCGCCAGCAGCCAAGATCTAGCGGGGGGGCCTGGCGGGGAGCTGTTTTTT. The gene calls are TRBV4-3 and TRBJ2-2, with TRBD2 matching over 12 bases. This CDR3 has 17 residues. After removal of 0 bases from V and 7 bases from J, the junction contained 6 bases not matched to a gene. Germline V CDR1 and CDR2: LGHNA, YSLEER.